This T cell receptor beta chain comes out of a study of shared clonotypes between healthy human individuals. Notes on the study in general: Despite large depth, sorted-subset datasets appeared incompletely sequenced. Shared clonotypes across all four donors exceeded non-shared ones in generation probability. Limitation of the genetic and exposure-history diversity represented came from the few donors.

This clone was recorded a few times. Its antigen is currently unknown. Produced via immunoSEQ multiplex PCR; TCRdb's table is partial and in-frame only. The sample carries 2 million to 2.5 million clones, around 90% recorded once. A split of CD4+ cells into CD45RA+ naive and CD45RA-negative memory subsets was performed. This CDR3 spans 15 amino acids. Germline V gene data show CDR1 as SEHNR and CDR2 as FQNEAQ (reference sequence). V shed 5 bases and J 1 base; nucleotides not matched to a gene: 5. Sample: naive CD4+ T cells from PBMCs. The subset here: CD45RA+ positively selected. The receptor's source is a man younger than 30 in good health. Some clones in this sample may be carry-over from other donors' samples. The rearrangement uses TRBV7-9 and TRBJ1-1, with 9 nucleotides matching TRBD1. CDR3 in DNA: TGTGCCAGCAGCCCCCGACAGGGGGAGAACACTGAAGCTTTCTTT. It is translated as CASSPRQGENTEAFF. The full variable domain, with the rest looked up from reference TRBV7-9 and TRBJ1-1, is DTGVSQNPRHKITKRGQNVTFRCDPISEHNRLYWYRQTLGQGPEFLTYFQNEAQLEKSRLLSDRFSAERPKGSFSTLEIQRTEQGDSAMYLCASSPRQGENTEAFFGQGTRLTVV.